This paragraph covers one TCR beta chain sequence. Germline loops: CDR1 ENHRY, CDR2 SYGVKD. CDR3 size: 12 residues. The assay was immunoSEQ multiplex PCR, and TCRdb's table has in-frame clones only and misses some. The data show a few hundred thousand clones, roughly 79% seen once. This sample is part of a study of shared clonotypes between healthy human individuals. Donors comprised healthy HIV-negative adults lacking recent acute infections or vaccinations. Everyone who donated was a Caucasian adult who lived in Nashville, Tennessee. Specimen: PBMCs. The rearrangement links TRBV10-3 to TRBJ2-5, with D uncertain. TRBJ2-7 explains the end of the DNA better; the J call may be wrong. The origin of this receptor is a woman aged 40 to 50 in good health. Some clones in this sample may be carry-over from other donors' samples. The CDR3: CAISVGRYEQYF. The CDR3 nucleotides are TGTGCCATCAGCGTGGGTCGATACGAGCAGTACTTC.